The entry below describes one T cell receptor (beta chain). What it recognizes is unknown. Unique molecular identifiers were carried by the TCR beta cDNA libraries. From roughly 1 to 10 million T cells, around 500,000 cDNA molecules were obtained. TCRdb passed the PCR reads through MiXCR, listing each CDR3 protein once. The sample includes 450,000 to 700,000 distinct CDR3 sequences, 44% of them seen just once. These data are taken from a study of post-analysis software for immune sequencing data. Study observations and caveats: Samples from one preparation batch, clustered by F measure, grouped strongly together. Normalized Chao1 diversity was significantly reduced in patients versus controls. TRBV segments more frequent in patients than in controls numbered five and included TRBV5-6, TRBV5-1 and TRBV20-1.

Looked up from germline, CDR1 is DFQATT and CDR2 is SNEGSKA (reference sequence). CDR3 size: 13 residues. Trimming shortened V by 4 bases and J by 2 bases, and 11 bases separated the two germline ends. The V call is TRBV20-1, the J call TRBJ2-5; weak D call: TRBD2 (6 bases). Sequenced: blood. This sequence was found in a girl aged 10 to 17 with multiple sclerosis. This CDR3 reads CSAIRLEQETQYF. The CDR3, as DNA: TGCAGTGCTATACGACTAGAACAAGAGACCCAGTACTTC.